The rows below give T cell receptor beta chains drawn from one sample of a study of T-cell memory formation after mild COVID-19. TCRdb re-derived calls from the 5' RACE reads in MiXCR, one entry per CDR3 protein. Of tens of thousands of distinct CDR3 sequences in the sample, 12% are singletons; the top ten hold roughly 22%. The sample comprised PBMCs or a T cell subset sorted from them (not recorded which). These receptors were collected from a man aged 18 to 29 who had mild COVID-19 (a few samples of this study predate the infection). Cell type and time point are not known. CDR3s include the opening cysteine and the closing phenylalanine or tryptophan. The order of the fields is J gene, D gene, V gene, clone size, CDR3 DNA, CDR3 protein. D genes are given only for firm matches. Clone size, where shown, is once, few, many, or a class for clones that have expanded.

>TRBJ2-3|.|TRBV4-2|few
TGTGCCAGCAGCCAAGGAAAAGGGGCGGCGGAGTCCACAGATACGCAGTATTTT
CASSQGKGAAESTDTQYF
>TRBJ2-5|TRBD2|TRBV13|.
TGTGCCAGCAGCCCCCGGACTAGCGGGGCACAAGAGACCCAGTACTTC
CASSPRTSGAQETQYF
>TRBJ2-5|.|TRBV11-1|few
TGTGCCAGCAGCCACTCTTATACAGGTCTCCAAGAGACCCAGTACTTC
CASSHSYTGLQETQYF
>TRBJ2-3|.|TRBV20-1|few
TGCAGTGTTCCACCTTACAGGGTAGGCACAGATACGCAGTATTTT
CSVPPYRVGTDTQYF
>TRBJ1-1|TRBD1|TRBV20-1|many
TGCAGTGCTGCCGGGACAGGGGGCGGTGAAGCTTTCTTT
CSAAGTGGGEAFF
>TRBJ1-5|.|TRBV6-2/TRBV6-3|few
TGTGCCAGCAGGACCCTCGGGGACCAGCCCCAGCATTTT
CASRTLGDQPQHF
>TRBJ2-3|TRBD1|TRBV7-3|many
TGTGCCAGCAGCTTGACAGGGGGTGGTACAGATACGCAGTATTTT
CASSLTGGGTDTQYF
>TRBJ1-6|.|TRBV5-1|many
TGCGCCAGCAGCCTTATCAGGGCCAATTCACCCCTCCACTTT
CASSLIRANSPLHF
>TRBJ2-2|.|TRBV7-3|.
TGTGCCAGCAGCTTTCAGGGCGCGAACACCGGGGAGCTGTTTTTT
CASSFQGANTGELFF
>TRBJ1-3|.|TRBV6-5|few
TGTGCCAGCAGTTACTCGATGGGGGTGGCTGGAAACACCATATATTTT
CASSYSMGVAGNTIYF
>TRBJ2-5|.|TRBV5-4|.
TGTGCCAGCGCGAGGCCCCCCGAGGAGACCCAGTACTTC
CASARPPEETQYF
>TRBJ2-4|.|TRBV5-1|.
TGCGCCAGCAGCTTGGGGGCGGGGAACATTCAGTACTTC
CASSLGAGNIQYF
>TRBJ1-5|.|TRBV4-3|.
TGCGCCAGCAGCCAAGGATGGGGTGGCAATCAGCCCCAGCATTTT
CASSQGWGGNQPQHF
>TRBJ2-3|TRBD2|TRBV20-1|many
TGCAGTGCTAACTCGGCTAGCGGGGGGCGCACAGATACGCAGTATTTT
CSANSASGGRTDTQYF
>TRBJ1-5|.|TRBV7-2|few
TGTGCCAGCAGCTTTACCGGAGGGCAGCCCCAGCATTTT
CASSFTGGQPQHF
>TRBJ2-7|TRBD2|TRBV7-2|many
TGTGCCAGCAGCTTAAGAGCGGGGGGGCCGCGGCAGTACTTC
CASSLRAGGPRQYF
>TRBJ1-1|.|TRBV4-3|few
TGCGCCAGCAGCCACTTAGACAGGAGGAACACTGAAGCTTTCTTT
CASSHLDRRNTEAFF
>TRBJ2-5|.|TRBV4-1|few
TGCGCCAGCAGCCAATGGGGCTTCGCCGGGACCCAGTACTTC
CASSQWGFAGTQYF
>TRBJ1-2|.|TRBV9|few
TGTGCCAGCAGCGTAGTCGGCTATGGCTACACCTTC
CASSVVGYGYTF
>TRBJ2-3|TRBD2|TRBV12-3/TRBV12-4|.
TGTGCCAGCAGTTTGACTAGCGGGGAAGGGAATACGCAGTATTTT
CASSLTSGEGNTQYF
>TRBJ1-5|.|TRBV7-8|.
TGTGCCAGCAGCTTAGCGAACAGGGTGGTGGATCAGCCCCAGCATTTT
CASSLANRVVDQPQHF
>TRBJ1-2|TRBD1|TRBV5-1|few
TGCGCCAGCAGCTCGCAGGGGGACTATGGCTACACCTTC
CASSSQGDYGYTF
>TRBJ1-5|.|TRBV7-8|few
TGTGCCAGCAGCTTAGGCAGCCGTAATCAGCCCCAGCATTTT
CASSLGSRNQPQHF
>TRBJ1-2|.|TRBV29-1|few
TGCAGCGTTGAAGCCGACGAAACTCACTATGGCTACACCTTC
CSVEADETHYGYTF
>TRBJ2-3|TRBD2|TRBV6-2/TRBV6-3|many
TGTGCCAGCAGTTACTGGCGGGGGGATACAGATACGCAGTATTTT
CASSYWRGDTDTQYF
>TRBJ1-1|.|TRBV20-1|.
TGCAGTGCTACAGTGCCCATGACTGAAGCTTTCTTT
CSATVPMTEAFF
>TRBJ1-1|TRBD1|TRBV10-3|.
TGTGCCACGGCCGGACAGGGGACCGGTGAAGCTTTCTTT
CATAGQGTGEAFF
>TRBJ1-2|.|TRBV4-3|many
TGCGCCAGCAGCCAAGGAGCCACCTATGGCTACACCTTC
CASSQGATYGYTF
>TRBJ2-3|TRBD1|TRBV5-1|many
TGCGCCAGCAGCTTGGTAACAGGGGGAGCAGATACGCAGTATTTT
CASSLVTGGADTQYF
>TRBJ2-1|.|TRBV11-3|many
TGTGCCAGCAGCTTAGAGGGGGCTTACAATGAGCAGTTCTTC
CASSLEGAYNEQFF
>TRBJ2-1|.|TRBV7-8|.
TGTGCCAGCAGGCTGCAAGCTGAGCAGTTCTTC
CASRLQAEQFF
>TRBJ2-7|.|TRBV12-3/TRBV12-4|.
TGTGCCAGCAGTCCACCCACCGTCCCCCACGAGCAGTACTTC
CASSPPTVPHEQYF
>TRBJ1-1|.|TRBV7-3|few
TGTGCCAGCAGCGCCAGTGAGAACACTGAAGCTTTCTTT
CASSASENTEAFF
>TRBJ2-3|.|TRBV5-1|few
TGCGCCAGCAGCTTCCCCCTCGTCACAGATACGCAGTATTTT
CASSFPLVTDTQYF
>TRBJ2-1|TRBD2|TRBV9|many
TGTGCCAGCAGCGGGACTAGCGGGGAACAAGGCCTTGATGAGCAGTTCTTC
CASSGTSGEQGLDEQFF
>TRBJ2-1|.|TRBV30|.
TGTGCCTGGAGTGCCTACAATGAGCAGTTCTTC
CAWSAYNEQFF
>TRBJ2-1|.|TRBV29-1|few
TGCAGCGTTCGGGACGTCAATGAGCAGTTCTTC
CSVRDVNEQFF
>TRBJ1-6|.|TRBV4-1|.
TGCGCCAGCAGCCAAGGGGCAGGGCCAAATTCACCCCTCCACTTT
CASSQGAGPNSPLHF
>TRBJ1-2|.|TRBV5-4|.
TGTGCCAGCAGCTTGGCACATATTGGCAGGGCTGGTGGCTACACCTTC
CASSLAHIGRAGGYTF
>TRBJ1-1|.|TRBV4-1|.
TGCGCCAGCAGCCATCCCAGGTCAATGAACACTGAAGCTTTCTTT
CASSHPRSMNTEAFF
>TRBJ2-2|.|TRBV4-3|few
TGCGCCAGCAGCAGGGGAGAGGGGAACACCGGGGAGCTGTTTTTT
CASSRGEGNTGELFF
>TRBJ1-2|.|TRBV6-5|.
TGTGCCAGCAGTTACTCGAGGGGGTACTTCTACACCTTC
CASSYSRGYFYTF
>TRBJ1-5|.|TRBV6-6|.
TGTGCCAGCAGCCCCAGCGATAGCAATCAGCCCCAGCATTTT
CASSPSDSNQPQHF
>TRBJ2-1|TRBD2|TRBV9|few
TGTGCCAGCAGCGTAGGACTAGCGGACTACAATGAGCAGTTCTTC
CASSVGLADYNEQFF
>TRBJ2-3|TRBD2|TRBV23-1|.
TGCGCCAGCAGTCAATCCGCTAGCGGGGGTGGAGATACGCAGTATTTT
CASSQSASGGGDTQYF
>TRBJ1-1|.|TRBV3-1|.
TGTGCCAGCAGCCAAACCGCGAGTAGGTCTGAAGCTTTCTTT
CASSQTASRSEAFF
>TRBJ2-4|.|TRBV6-2/TRBV6-3|many
TGTGCCAGCAGTTCCCTAGCCAAAAACATTCAGTACTTC
CASSSLAKNIQYF
>TRBJ1-1|TRBD1|TRBV2|few
TGTGCCAGCAGCCAGGGGGCCGGGACTGAAGCTTTCTTT
CASSQGAGTEAFF